What follows are 21 T cell receptor beta chains derived from one specimen sequenced in a study of T cell repertoires in cytomegalovirus infection. One entry per CDR3 protein results from TCRdb running MiXCR on the reads. The data show around 530,000 distinct CDR3 sequences, more than 15% seen once. The material sequenced was CD8+ T cells from PBMCs. The receptors originated from a human donor in good health (CMV status not recorded). Some clones in this sample may be carry-over from other donors' samples.

The sample holds many counts of this clonotype. V and J are TRBV12-3 or TRBV12-4 and TRBJ2-3; tentatively, D is TRBD1 or TRBD2 (5 bases each). CDR3 length: 15 residues. Trimming stripped 7 bases from V and 0 bases from J, with 14 bases between. The CDR3 DNA sequence: TGTGCCAGCACCGGGGCAGGGTCTAGCACAGATACGCAGTATTTT. Its protein product is CASTGAGSSTDTQYF.

The V and J genes are TRBV18 and TRBJ2-7; TRBD1 agrees at 7 bases. After removal of 0 bases from V and 0 bases from J, the junction contained 2 bases not matched to a gene. Germline values: CDR1 KGHSH, CDR2 LQKENI. This CDR3 is 15 amino acids long. CDR3 region: CASSPPTGLSYEQYF. For the CDR3, the DNA is TGTGCCAGCTCACCACCGACAGGGCTCTCCTACGAGCAGTACTTC.

This rearrangement joins TRBV9 to TRBJ2-3; D gene ambiguous. CDR3 length: 14 amino acids. V was cut by 0 bases and J by 2 bases, with 7 bases left in between. Germline V gene sequence: CDR1 SGDLS, CDR2 YYNGEE. The chain's CDR3 is CASSVATATDTQYF. CDR3 bases: TGTGCCAGCAGCGTAGCGACGGCCACAGATACGCAGTATTTT.

Comment on this clonotype: Just one base apart from a much larger clone, this may be a read error. The chain uses TRBV11-2 and TRBJ2-3; 8 positions agree with TRBD2. V was clipped by 4 bases and J by 2 bases; unmatched bases: 5. The CDR3 runs to 15 residues. Looked up from germline, CDR1 is SGHAT and CDR2 is FQNNGV. The CDR3 loop is CASSSLAELTDTQYF. Written as DNA, the CDR3 is TGTGCCAGCAGCTCACTAGCGGAGCTCACAGATACGCAGTATTTT.

This clonotype has more than one count but fewer than ten. The gene calls are TRBV28 and TRBJ2-7; 8 nucleotides line up with TRBD1. This CDR3 has 14 residues. Looked up from germline, CDR1 is MDHEN and CDR2 is SYDVKM. V lost 4 bases, J lost 3 bases, and 5 bases stayed unmatched. The CDR3 loop is CASSSLDRDYEQYF. As DNA, the CDR3 is TGTGCCAGCAGTTCACTGGACAGGGACTACGAGCAGTACTTC.

The chain is built from TRBV4-1 and TRBJ2-7, with unresolved D. Trimming left V 7 bases short and J 6 bases short, with 13 bases between. This CDR3 spans 12 amino acids. Germline V CDR1 and CDR2: MGHRA, YSYEKL. The chain's CDR3 is CASKEVVGEQYF. The CDR3 DNA sequence: TGCGCCAGCAAAGAGGTCGTTGGCGAGCAGTACTTC.

This clonotype was seen ten or more times. The chain recombines TRBV28 with TRBJ2-2; D is perhaps TRBD1 (6 bases). Germline values: CDR1 MDHEN, CDR2 SYDVKM. V gave up 6 bases and J gave up 0 bases, with 11 bases separating them. CDR3 length: 15 amino acids. The CDR3 loop reads CASSPRTANTGELFF. The CDR3 DNA sequence: TGTGCCAGCAGCCCTAGGACAGCGAACACCGGGGAGCTGTTTTTT.

This clonotype occurred many times. This sequence joins TRBV7-9 and TRBJ2-1; D is ambiguous. This CDR3 comprises 16 residues. Germline CDR1 SEHNR, CDR2 FQNEAQ (reference sequence). The V end was cut by 6 bases, the J end by 3 bases, with 18 bases between. The CDR3 nucleotides are TGTGCCAGCAGTTCTCTGACAAGTGGGTTCTACAATGAGCAGTTCTTC. It is translated as CASSSLTSGFYNEQFF.

This clonotype occurred many times. This chain links TRBV19 with TRBJ2-1; the D is unclear. Trimming removed 1 base at V and 1 base at J, with 11 bases between. Germline V gene data show CDR1 as LNHDA and CDR2 as SQIVND (reference sequence). This CDR3 is built from 16 residues. This CDR3 is CASSIVRSMSYNEQFF. The DNA of the CDR3 is TGTGCCAGTAGTATAGTCCGGAGTATGTCCTACAATGAGCAGTTCTTC.

This clonotype was seen ten or more times. The chain is built from TRBV6-2 or TRBV6-3 and TRBJ2-1; tentative D call: TRBD2 (6 bases). The V and J ends lost 0 bases and 5 bases respectively, with 17 bases between them. CDR1 is MNHEY, CDR2 SVGEGT, per germline. The CDR3 extends over 17 amino acids. The CDR3 bases are TGTGCCAGCAGTTACTCGAGAACGCTAGCGCACAACAATGAGCAGTTCTTC. Encoded protein: CASSYSRTLAHNNEQFF.

On this clonotype itself: One base away lies a much larger clone, so this may be a sequencing read error. The conserved closing phenylalanine or tryptophan is absent in this CDR3, likely reflecting a read error. This chain uses TRBV11-2 with TRBJ1-3; tentative D call: TRBD1 (6 bases). V was cut by 6 bases and J by 4 bases, with 13 bases left in between. CDR1 and CDR2 (germline): SGHAT, FQNNGV. This CDR3 region has 14 residues. CDR3 DNA: TGTGCCAGCAGGCCAGGGGACGGGGGAAACACCATATATTAT. Its protein is CASRPGDGGNTIYY.

The genes are TRBV5-8 and TRBJ2-7; D is uncertain. Germline lookup yields CDR1 SGHTS and CDR2 YDEGEE. The CDR3 contains 14 residues. With 1 base removed from V and 5 bases from J, the gap between germline ends came to 13 bases. This CDR3 is CASSLRKRRDEQYF. CDR3 coding DNA: TGTGCCAGCAGCTTGAGAAAGAGAAGGGACGAGCAGTACTTC.

Concerning this clonotype: A junction boundary mismatches the germline segment, possibly from a read error. J is TRBJ2-1 and V is TRBV7-6, with 13 nucleotides matching TRBD2. CDR1 is SGHVS, CDR2 FNYEAQ, per germline. The CDR3 extends over 15 amino acids. CDR3 sequence (DNA): TGTGCCAGCAGCCCTAGGACTAGCGGGAGTAATGAGCAGCTCTTC. Protein: CASSPRTSGSNEQLF.

The rearrangement uses TRBV29-1 and TRBJ2-3; the D is unclear. CDR1 is SQVTM, CDR2 ANQGSEA, per germline. V lost 3 bases and J lost 7, with 8 bases in between. The CDR3 has 11 amino acids. Written as DNA, the CDR3 is TGCAGCGTTGACTGGCGTTATACGCAGTATTTT. Its translation is CSVDWRYTQYF.

This clonotype was found many times. The chain joins TRBV7-3 to TRBJ2-6; D is uncertain. The CDR3 contains 15 residues. Between the trimmed V and J ends, which lost 5 bases and 0 bases, there was a span of 8 bases. CDR1 is SGHTA and CDR2 is FQGTGA in the germline V gene. CDR3 amino acids: CASSPGHSGANVLTF. The CDR3 bases are TGTGCCAGCAGCCCTGGGCACTCTGGGGCCAACGTCCTGACTTTC.

This clonotype was observed a handful of times. This rearrangement joins TRBV4-2 to TRBJ2-7; the D is unclear. The CDR3 runs to 13 residues. V lost 1 base to trimming and J lost 2 bases, with 6 bases between them. The V gene's germline CDR1 is LGHNA and CDR2 YNFKEQ. CDR3 sequence reads: CASSQGSAYEQYF. CDR3 bases: TGTGCCAGCAGCCAAGGAAGTGCCTACGAGCAGTACTTC.

The chain is built from TRBV15 and TRBJ2-3; 8 bases map to TRBD2. The CDR3 totals 15 residues. Germline CDR1 is LNHNV and CDR2 is YYDKDF (reference sequence). Losses at the gene ends were 6 bases for V and 2 bases for J; bases not matched to a gene: 7. The CDR3 DNA follows: TGTGCCACCAGGGTATCCGGGAGGGCCACAGATACGCAGTATTTT. It yields the protein CATRVSGRATDTQYF.

The rearrangement links TRBV25-1 to TRBJ1-4; 11 nucleotides agree with TRBD1. The germline gives CDR1 MGHDK, CDR2 SYGVNS. J lost 14 bases, V lost 4 bases, and 3 bases had no gene match. CDR3 length equals 12 residues. DNA of the CDR3: TGTGCCAGCAGTGTAGGGACAGGGGGTCTGTTTTTT. This translates into CASSVGTGGLFF.

This clonotype appeared a few times. The chain employs TRBV9 and TRBJ2-7; D possibly corresponds to TRBD2 (5 bases). Germline V gene sequence: CDR1 SGDLS, CDR2 YYNGEE. CDR3 size: 16 residues. Trimming pared 3 bases from V and 2 bases from J, leaving 18 bases between. The DNA of the CDR3 is TGTGCCAGCAGCGCCCGACTACCCCTACCTACCTACGAGCAGTACTTC. Encoded protein: CASSARLPLPTYEQYF.

The sample holds many counts of this clonotype. The CDR3 loop reads CASSLDDRSSTDTQYF. The CDR3 coding sequence is TGTGCCAGCAGTTTGGACGACAGATCTAGCACAGATACGCAGTATTTT. The chain links TRBV28 to TRBJ2-3, with D possibly matching TRBD1 (5 bases). The germline V and J ends were trimmed by 3 bases and 0 bases, with 13 bases remaining between them. Germline V gene data show CDR1 as MDHEN and CDR2 as SYDVKM. The CDR3 extends over 16 amino acids.

As concerns this clonotype: An end of the junction differs from the germline gene, which may be a read error. The chain joins TRBV9 to TRBJ2-7, with D perhaps TRBD2 (5 bases). Germline V gene lookup returns CDR1 SGDLS and CDR2 YYNGEE. The CDR3 length is 13 residues. The CDR3 region has the DNA TGTGCCAGCAGCGTAGGCGGGTCCTCCGAGCAGTACTTC. Translating it yields CASSVGGSSEQYF.